This TCR beta chain was captured by sequencing in a study of early T cells in non-severe SARS-CoV-2 infection. Individual cDNA molecules were tagged with unique molecular identifiers. TCRdb fed the 5' RACE reads into MiXCR, producing one record per CDR3 protein. In the table there are tens of thousands of distinct CDR3 sequences, approximately 8% of which are singletons. Study-wide results and caveats: CD4 and private specificities were missed by VDJdb matching, which favored anti-spike CD8 responses.

This CDR3 has 13 amino acids. V lost 6 bases, J lost 5 bases, and 10 bases lay in between. Germline CDR1 is SEHNR and CDR2 is FQNEAQ (reference sequence). By its share, this clonotype is medium-sized. Its antigen is unknown. This TCR came from an adult who was a healthcare worker with PCR-confirmed SARS-CoV-2 infection or an uninfected control (not recorded which). The sample comprised whole blood. The V call is TRBV7-9, the J call TRBJ2-2; D ambiguous. CDR3 region: CASRNRITGELFF. The CDR3 coding sequence is TGTGCCAGCAGGAACCGGATTACCGGGGAGCTGTTTTTT.